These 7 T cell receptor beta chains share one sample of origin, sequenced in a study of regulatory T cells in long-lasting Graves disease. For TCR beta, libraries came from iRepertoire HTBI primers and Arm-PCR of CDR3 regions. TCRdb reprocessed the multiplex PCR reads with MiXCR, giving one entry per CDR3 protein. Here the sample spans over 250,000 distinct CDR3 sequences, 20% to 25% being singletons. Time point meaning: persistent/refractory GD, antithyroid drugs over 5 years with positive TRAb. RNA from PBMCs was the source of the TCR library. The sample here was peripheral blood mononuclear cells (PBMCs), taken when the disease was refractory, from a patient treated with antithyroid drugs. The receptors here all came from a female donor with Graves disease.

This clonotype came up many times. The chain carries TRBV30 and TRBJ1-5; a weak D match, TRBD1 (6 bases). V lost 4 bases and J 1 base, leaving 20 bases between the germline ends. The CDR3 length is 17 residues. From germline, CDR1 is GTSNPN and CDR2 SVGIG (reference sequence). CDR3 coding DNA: TGTGCCTGGAAGGACAGCCTTAAATTCGACAGCAATCAGCCCCAGCATTTT. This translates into CAWKDSLKFDSNQPQHF.

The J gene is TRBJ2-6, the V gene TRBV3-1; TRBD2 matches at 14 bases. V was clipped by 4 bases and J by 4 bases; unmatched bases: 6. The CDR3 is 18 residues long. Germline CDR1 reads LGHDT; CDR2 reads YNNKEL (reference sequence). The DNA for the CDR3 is TGTGCCAGCAGCCCCCCGACTAGCGGGAGGGCCGGGGCCAACGTCCTGACTTTC. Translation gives CASSPPTSGRAGANVLTF.

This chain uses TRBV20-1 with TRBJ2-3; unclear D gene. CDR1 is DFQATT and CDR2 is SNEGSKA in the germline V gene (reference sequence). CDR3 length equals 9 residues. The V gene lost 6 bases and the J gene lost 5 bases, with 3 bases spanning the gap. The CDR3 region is CSAGDTQYF. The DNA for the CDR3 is TGCAGTGCGGGAGATACGCAGTATTTT.

CDR3 DNA: TGTGCCAGCTCACGGGCCGCCCAGGGTTTTCAGTACTTC. Its protein is CASSRAAQGFQYF. The chain couples TRBV18 to TRBJ2-4, with D maybe TRBD1 (5 bases). The V end was cut by 4 bases, the J end by 11 bases, with 15 bases between. The CDR3 has 13 amino acids. Germline loops: CDR1 KGHSH, CDR2 LQKENI.

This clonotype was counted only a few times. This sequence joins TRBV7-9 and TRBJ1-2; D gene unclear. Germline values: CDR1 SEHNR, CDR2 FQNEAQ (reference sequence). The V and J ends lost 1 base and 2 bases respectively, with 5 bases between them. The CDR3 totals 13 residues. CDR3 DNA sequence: TGTGCCAGCAGCTTAGAACGGAACTATGGCTACACCTTC. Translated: CASSLERNYGYTF.

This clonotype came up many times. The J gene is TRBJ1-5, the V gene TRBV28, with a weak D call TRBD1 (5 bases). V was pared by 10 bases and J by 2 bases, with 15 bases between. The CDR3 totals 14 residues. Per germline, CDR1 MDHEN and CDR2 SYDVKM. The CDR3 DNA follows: TGTGCCACCCGTTGGGTGGGGGGCAATCAGCCCCAGCATTTT. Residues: CATRWVGGNQPQHF.

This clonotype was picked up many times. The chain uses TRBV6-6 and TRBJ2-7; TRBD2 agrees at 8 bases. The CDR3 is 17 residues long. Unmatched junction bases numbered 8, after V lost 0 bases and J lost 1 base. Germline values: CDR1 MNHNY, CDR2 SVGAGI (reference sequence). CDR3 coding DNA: TGTGCCAGCAGTTACTCGGCCATGGGACTAGGTTCCTACGAGCAGTACTTC. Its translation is CASSYSAMGLGSYEQYF.